This TCR beta chain is from a study of cytomegalovirus exposure and HLA in healthy donors. Study results and caveats: In vitro checks showed that a few CMV-associated chains really do target CMV antigens. Common viral pathogens seemed, in a later analysis, to connect with several of the most significant clusters. Later analysis showed most CMV-associated TCR beta chains appearing HLA-restricted.

About this clone: What it binds is unknown.

Vbeta (60) and Jbeta (13) primers were used in the PCR. Original handling: Approximately 73 million unique TCR beta chains, 9 million to 11 million shared, were counted in a later analysis. Only in-frame clones appear in the TCRdb table, and some are missing; sequencing was by immunoSEQ multiplex PCR. D and trimming were read from the DNA, whereas the V and J calls and clone size are those reported in that table. The data show 100,000 to 150,000 clones, with approximately 80% seen just once and 8% to 9% held by the top ten. The length of the CDR3 is 14 residues. V was shortened by 7 bases and J by 3 bases, with 15 bases between the two germline ends. CDR1 and CDR2 from the germline V gene are SEHNR and FQNEAQ (reference sequence).

What was sequenced was PBMCs. This TCR derives from a female donor in good health and CMV-seropositive. The V call is TRBV7-9, the J call TRBJ1-1; a weak D match, TRBD1 (5 bases). The CDR3 DNA sequence: TGTGCCAGCACTCCTGGGGGGGAGGACACTGAAGCTTTCTTT. Amino acids: CASTPGGEDTEAFF.